This T cell receptor beta chain was found in a study of T cells expressing NK-cell markers. CDR1 is MNHNS, CDR2 SASEGT, per germline. The length of the CDR3 is 15 residues. TCRdb reworked the 5' RACE reads into one entry per CDR3 protein, no DNA. This listing includes about 550,000 distinct CDR3 sequences. V and J are TRBV6-1 and TRBJ1-1; the D call from TCRdb, TRBD1, cannot be confirmed without DNA. Sequencing input: blood T cells: a sorted CD56 or NKG2C T cell subset, CD4+ or CD8+ T cells, or bulk PBMC T cells (not recorded which). The clonotype comes from a man aged 18-30 years in good health. CDR3 sequence reads: CASSLSHTGDTEAFF.